This T cell receptor (beta chain) was documented in a study of CD8+CD57+ T cells in acquired aplastic anemia. In the study overall: Sorted CD4+ and CD8+ cells gave a mean 3.2 ug DNA, range about 0.19 to 27.4 ug. As sequenced from healthy donors, CD4+ cells averaged roughly 11 million reads.

In its sample, this clonotype was seen many times. This CDR3 has 13 amino acids. In germline, CDR1 is SGHTA, CDR2 FQGNSA. Trimming pared 5 bases from V and 1 base from J, leaving 8 bases between. Genomic DNA constituted the template upon which TCR beta VDJ and CDR3 profiling was performed. TCRdb re-called the reads through MiXCR, storing one row per CDR3 protein. The sample has around 140,000 distinct CDR3 sequences, about 40% seen once; the top ten hold 8% to 8.5%. Sequenced material: sorted CD4+, CD8+, or CD8+CD57+ T cells (not recorded which) from PBMCs. This TCR came from a human donor in good health, serving as a control. The chain recombines TRBV7-2 with TRBJ1-1; D not certain. The CDR3 protein is CASSVEENTEAFF. Written as DNA, the CDR3 is TGTGCCAGCAGCGTCGAAGAGAACACTGAAGCTTTCTTT.